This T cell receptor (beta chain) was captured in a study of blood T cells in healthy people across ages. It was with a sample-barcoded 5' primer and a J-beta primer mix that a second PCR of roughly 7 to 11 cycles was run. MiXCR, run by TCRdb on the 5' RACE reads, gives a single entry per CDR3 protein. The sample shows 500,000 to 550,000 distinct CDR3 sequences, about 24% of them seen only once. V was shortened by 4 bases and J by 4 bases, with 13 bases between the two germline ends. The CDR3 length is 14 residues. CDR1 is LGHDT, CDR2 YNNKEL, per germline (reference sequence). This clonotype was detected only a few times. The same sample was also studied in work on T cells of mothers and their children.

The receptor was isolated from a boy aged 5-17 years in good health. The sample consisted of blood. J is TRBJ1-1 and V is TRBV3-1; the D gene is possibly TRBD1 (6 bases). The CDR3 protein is CASSPGNRVTEAFF. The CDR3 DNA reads TGTGCCAGCAGCCCGGGAAACAGGGTCACTGAAGCTTTCTTT.